Presented here are 18 T cell receptor beta chains from one specimen sequenced in a study of PD-L1 blockade in urothelial cancer. Clones were read by immunoSEQ multiplex PCR, and TCRdb kept only the in-frame ones, dropping some. The repertoire holds approximately 65,000 clones, 85% to 90% seen once, with 3% to 4% in the top ten. The material was PBMCs, obtained around atezolizumab (anti-PD-L1) treatment. The receptors here all came from a man in his fifties or sixties with urothelial cancer.

This rearrangement joins TRBV7-2 to TRBJ2-3; D is perhaps TRBD2 (5 bases). Germline-derived CDR1 and CDR2 are SGHTA and FQGNSA. The V gene lost 1 base and the J gene lost 0 bases, with 8 bases spanning the gap. This CDR3 spans 15 amino acids. CDR3 amino acids: CASSLEGGSTDTQYF. The CDR3 DNA sequence: TGTGCCAGCAGCTTAGAGGGCGGGAGCACAGATACGCAGTATTTT.

This chain connects TRBV5-4 to TRBJ1-2; no reliable D call. CDR1 is SGHNT and CDR2 is YYREEE in the germline V gene (reference sequence). Trimming left V 5 bases short and J 0 bases short, with 14 bases between. The CDR3 runs to 15 residues. CDR3 coding DNA: TGTGCCAGCAGTATCTGGCCACCCGCTAACTATGGCTACACCTTC. Its protein is CASSIWPPANYGYTF. Using reference TRBV5-4 and TRBJ1-2 for the parts outside the CDR3, the full variable domain is ETGVTQSPTHLIKTRGQQVTLRCSSQSGHNTVSWYQQALGQGPQFIFQYYREEENGRGNFPPRFSGLQFPNYSSELNVNALELDDSALYLCASSIWPPANYGYTFGSGTRLTVV.

The rearrangement joins TRBV7-8 to TRBJ2-7; D is possibly TRBD1 (6 bases). V was trimmed by 1 base and J by 0 bases, leaving 22 bases between them. CDR1 and CDR2 (germline): SGHVS, FQNEAQ. CDR3 size: 19 residues. Here the CDR3 DNA reads TGTGCCAGCAGCTTAGTCCCACTAGTTTCAGGGGAATCCTCCTACGAGCAGTACTTC. This sequence encodes CASSLVPLVSGESSYEQYF.

The rearrangement links TRBV6-1 to TRBJ2-6; TRBD1 might be the D (5 bases). The V gene lost 8 bases and the J gene lost 0 bases, with 11 bases spanning the gap. Germline values: CDR1 MNHNS, CDR2 SASEGT. The CDR3 loop spans 15 amino acids. The CDR3 here is CASLTAHSGANVLTF. The CDR3 coding sequence is TGTGCCAGCCTGACAGCTCACTCTGGGGCCAACGTCCTGACTTTC.

This clone has only a few counts. The V and J genes are TRBV6-5 and TRBJ1-5; D perhaps matches TRBD1 (5 bases). The V end was cut by 8 bases, the J end by 1 base, with 9 bases between. The length of the CDR3 is 13 residues. Germline CDR1 reads MNHEY; CDR2 reads SVGAGI. The CDR3 DNA reads TGTGCCAGCCAGGGCGCAAGCAATCAGCCCCAGCATTTT. This encodes CASQGASNQPQHF.

CDR3 nucleotide sequence: TGTGCCAGCAGCCCCGGAGGATACATTCGCAATCAGCCCCAGCATTTT. Translated: CASSPGGYIRNQPQHF. The rearrangement links TRBV7-9 to TRBJ1-5; D unresolved. Per germline, CDR1 SEHNR and CDR2 FQNEAQ (reference sequence). V lost 5 bases, J lost 2 bases, and 16 bases lay in between. The CDR3 length is 16 residues.

The chain couples TRBV11-2 to TRBJ2-5; TRBD2 agrees at 7 bases. Germline V lookup: CDR1 SGHAT, CDR2 FQNNGV. J lost 5 bases, V lost 4 bases, and 10 bases had no gene match. CDR3 length: 15 amino acids. Here the CDR3 DNA reads TGTGCCAGCAGCTCTGCCGAAGGAGCGGGGGAGACCCAGTACTTC. Translation: CASSSAEGAGETQYF.

The chain has TRBV12-5 and TRBJ2-2, with D tentatively TRBD2 (6 bases). There are 14 residues in the CDR3. Germline V lookup: CDR1 LGHNT, CDR2 FRNRAP. V lost 2 bases to trimming and J lost 3 bases, with 7 bases between them. CDR3 nucleotide sequence: TGTGCTAGTGGTTTGCGGGGGTACACCGGGGAGCTGTTTTTT. Translated: CASGLRGYTGELFF.

The V call is TRBV15, the J call TRBJ2-3, with a tentative D call TRBD2 (6 bases). The CDR3 consists of 16 residues. The V gene's germline CDR1 is LNHNV and CDR2 YYDKDF (reference sequence). V gave up 1 base and J gave up 2 bases, with 13 bases separating them. CDR3 nucleotides: TGTGCCACCAGCAGAGGCAGTAGCGGAACCACAGATACGCAGTATTTT. It specifies CATSRGSSGTTDTQYF.

The chain employs TRBV7-6 and TRBJ2-6; D not resolved. CDR3 size: 18 residues. Germline V gives CDR1 SGHVS, CDR2 FNYEAQ. V was clipped by 4 bases and J by 2 bases, with 18 bases between them. The CDR3 DNA reads TGTGCCAGCAGCTCCTCGCCCGAGTGGGCTCCTGGGGCCAACGTCCTGACTTTC. Amino acids: CASSSSPEWAPGANVLTF.

The J gene is TRBJ1-1, the V gene TRBV10-3; TRBD1 might be the D (6 bases). CDR3 length: 16 residues. Germline CDR1 is ENHRY and CDR2 is SYGVKD. V was shortened by 5 bases and J by 1 base, with 17 bases between the two germline ends. The CDR3 coding sequence is TGTGCCATCAGTCTAAAGGTCCCAGGGGAGAACACTGAAGCTTTCTTT. It yields the protein CAISLKVPGENTEAFF.

This clone was picked up one time. The chain joins TRBV5-8 to TRBJ1-5; 10 bases are a match to TRBD1. This CDR3 contains 15 residues. With V trimmed by 7 bases and J by 6 bases, 10 bases remained unmatched. Per germline, CDR1 SGHTS and CDR2 YDEGEE. The CDR3 nucleotides are TGTGCCAGCGTACCGGGGACAGGGGTTGGTCAGCCCCAGCATTTT. Protein sequence: CASVPGTGVGQPQHF.

The chain joins TRBV19 to TRBJ2-3, with TRBD2 identical over 10 bases. CDR1 LNHDA and CDR2 SQIVND come from the germline V gene (reference sequence). The CDR3 length is 14 residues. V dropped 3 bases and J dropped 5; count of bases not matched to a gene: 2. The CDR3 loop is CASSISGRGDTQYF. The CDR3, as DNA: TGTGCCAGTAGTATCAGCGGGAGGGGAGATACGCAGTATTTT.

The rearrangement uses TRBV4-3 and TRBJ2-1; 7 bases fit TRBD2. V was pared by 5 bases and J by 6 bases, with 10 bases of the junction left unmatched. Germline CDR1 is LGHNA and CDR2 is YSLEER. CDR3 size: 15 residues. The CDR3: CASSEFTSERNEQFF. The DNA for the CDR3 is TGCGCCAGCAGCGAATTCACTAGCGAGCGCAATGAGCAGTTCTTC.

The chain employs TRBV5-4 and TRBJ1-2; no clear D gene. The germline CDR1 and CDR2 sequences are SGHNT and YYREEE (reference sequence). There are 14 residues in the CDR3. Trimming pared 2 bases from V and 0 bases from J, leaving 8 bases between. CDR3 residues: CASSFGRANYGYTF. The DNA of the CDR3 is TGTGCCAGCAGCTTCGGGAGAGCTAACTATGGCTACACCTTC.

The J gene is TRBJ2-7, the V gene TRBV7-2, with no clear D. Trimming stripped 1 base from V and 1 base from J, with 11 bases between. The germline V gene has CDR1 SGHTA and CDR2 FQGNSA. This CDR3 spans 15 amino acids. The CDR3 is CASSLELVSSYEQYF. CDR3 coding DNA: TGTGCCAGCAGCTTAGAATTAGTGTCTTCCTACGAGCAGTACTTC.

The V and J genes are TRBV5-5 and TRBJ2-7; TRBD1 matches at 11 bases. In germline, CDR1 is SGHKS, CDR2 YYEKEE (reference sequence). With 0 bases clipped from V and 0 bases from J, the junction kept 2 bases outside the gene matches. The length of the CDR3 is 16 residues. The CDR3 sequence is CASSLAGTGGSYEQYF. The CDR3 DNA reads as TGTGCCAGCAGCTTGGCTGGGACAGGGGGCTCCTACGAGCAGTACTTC.

The chain combines TRBV5-4 with TRBJ1-3; D might be TRBD1 (6 bases). The V end was cut by 4 bases, the J end by 0 bases, with 11 bases between. Germline V gene sequence: CDR1 SGHNT, CDR2 YYREEE (reference sequence). The CDR3 is 15 residues long. CDR3 residues: CASSPGQSSGNTIYF. The CDR3 DNA sequence: TGTGCCAGCAGCCCAGGACAGAGCTCTGGAAACACCATATATTTT.